One TCR beta chain is described in this entry. Sequenced by immunoSEQ multiplex PCR; TCRdb stores in-frame clones only, minus some. The sample has 200,000 to 250,000 clones, around 88% seen once; the top ten hold 14% to 15%. The entry originates in a study of blood T cell repertoires in COVID-19. Study-wide context: Material from acute and convalescent COVID-19 was sourced from the United States, Italy and Spain.

The CDR3 is 16 amino acids. V was cut by 0 bases and J by 1 base, with 10 bases left in between. Germline assignment: CDR1 SGHTA and CDR2 FQGNSA. Sequences were obtained from PBMCs or T cells enriched from blood (not recorded which). The chain employs TRBV7-2 and TRBJ2-1; weak D call: TRBD2 (6 bases). The TCR was taken from a woman between 50 and 59 years old with acute COVID-19. CDR3 DNA: TGTGCCAGCAGCTTAGCGCGGGATGGGTCCTACAATGAGCAGTTCTTC. It encodes CASSLARDGSYNEQFF.